This T cell receptor beta chain stems from a study of blood T cell repertoires in COVID-19. As for the study in general: PBMCs, B-cell-depleted T cells, or T cells were the source of the cDNA or gDNA that made up the material.

Produced via immunoSEQ multiplex PCR; TCRdb's table is partial and in-frame only. The data show about 90,000 clones, with about 89% seen just once and 1.8% held by the top ten. The CDR3 length is 13 residues. J lost 1 base, V lost 8 bases, and 2 bases had no gene match. Germline V gene sequence: CDR1 MNHEY, CDR2 SVGAGI. The V call is TRBV6-5, the J call TRBJ1-1, with TRBD1 identical over 9 bases. The source material was peripheral blood. The sequence derives from a human donor with active COVID-19. The donor label of this sample is uncertain. CDR3 DNA sequence: TGTGCCAGCCAGGGACAGGGGAACACTGAAGCTTTCTTT. Protein: CASQGQGNTEAFF.